The 6 T cell receptor beta chains in this list originate from one sample, sequenced in a study of PD-L1 blockade in urothelial cancer. Time point of the sample: peripheral blood 6 weeks after treatment start. The data were produced by immunoSEQ multiplex PCR, yet TCRdb's version contains in-frame clones alone and is incomplete. In the table there are about 76,000 clones, less than 95% of which are singletons. Sample: PBMCs, taken around atezolizumab (anti-PD-L1) treatment. These receptors were taken from a woman of 80 years or more with urothelial cancer.

The chain uses TRBV7-7 and TRBJ2-1, with TRBD1 matching 7 bases. Unmatched junction bases numbered 5, after V lost 6 bases and J lost 0 bases. This CDR3 comprises 15 residues. Germline V gene sequence: CDR1 SSHAT, CDR2 FNYEAQ (reference sequence). CDR3 DNA: TGTGCCAGCAGTCCCGACAGGGACTCCTACAATGAGCAGTTCTTC. Translated, it gives CASSPDRDSYNEQFF.

CDR3 in DNA: TGTGCCAGCATGCGGGGGCAGACCGGGGAGCTGTTTTTT. It specifies CASMRGQTGELFF. The gene calls are TRBV2 and TRBJ2-2, with a possible D match to TRBD2 (7 bases). Germline-derived CDR1 and CDR2 are SNHLY and FYNNEI. The ends were cut back, 7 bases at V and 5 bases at J, with 11 bases in the middle. There are 13 residues in the CDR3. The full variable domain, rest sourced from reference TRBV2 and TRBJ2-2, is EPEVTQTPSHQVTQMGQEVILRCVPISNHLYFYWYRQILGQKVEFLVSFYNNEISEKSEIFDDQFSVERPDGSNFTLKIRSTKLEDSAMYFCASMRGQTGELFFGEGSRLTVL.

This chain connects TRBV27 to TRBJ2-1; D possibly corresponds to TRBD2 (6 bases). V gave up 1 base and J gave up 8 bases, with 24 bases separating them. The CDR3 spans 18 residues. Germline CDR1 is MNHEY and CDR2 is SMNVEV (reference sequence). The CDR3: CASSLWVRVAGLGDEQFF. The CDR3 DNA follows: TGTGCCAGCAGTTTATGGGTCCGGGTGGCGGGGCTTGGGGATGAGCAGTTCTTC.

The chain has TRBV9 and TRBJ1-3; 8 bases are shared with TRBD1. The CDR3 has 15 residues. J lost 4 bases, V lost 4 bases, and 7 bases had no gene match. CDR1 is SGDLS and CDR2 is YYNGEE in the germline V gene. CDR3 in amino acids: CASSSRQGQGNTIYF. The CDR3 DNA reads TGTGCCAGCAGCTCTCGACAGGGGCAAGGAAACACCATATATTTT.

J is TRBJ2-3 and V is TRBV30; 8 bases fit TRBD2. Germline values: CDR1 GTSNPN, CDR2 SVGIG (reference sequence). The V and J ends lost 7 bases and 0 bases, in that order; junction bases with no gene match: 6. The CDR3 has 14 amino acids. Written as DNA, the CDR3 is TGTGCCTCCGGGGGGGTACCTAGCACAGATACGCAGTATTTT. It specifies CASGGVPSTDTQYF. Looking up the rest from reference TRBV30 and TRBJ2-3 gives the full variable domain: SQTIHQWPATLVQPVGSPLSLECTVEGTSNPNLYWYRQAAGRGLQLLFYSVGIGQISSEVPQNLSASRPQDRQFILSSKKLLLSDSGFYLCASGGVPSTDTQYFGPGTRLTVL.

V gene TRBV19 combines with J gene TRBJ2-7; 10 positions match TRBD2. The germline gives CDR1 LNHDA, CDR2 SQIVND (reference sequence). The CDR3 totals 15 residues. V trimming: 5 bases; J trimming: 2 bases; junction bases outside the gene matches: 6. CDR3: CASSVLAGEAYEQYF. In DNA form, the CDR3 reads TGTGCCAGTAGTGTGCTAGCGGGAGAGGCCTACGAGCAGTACTTC.